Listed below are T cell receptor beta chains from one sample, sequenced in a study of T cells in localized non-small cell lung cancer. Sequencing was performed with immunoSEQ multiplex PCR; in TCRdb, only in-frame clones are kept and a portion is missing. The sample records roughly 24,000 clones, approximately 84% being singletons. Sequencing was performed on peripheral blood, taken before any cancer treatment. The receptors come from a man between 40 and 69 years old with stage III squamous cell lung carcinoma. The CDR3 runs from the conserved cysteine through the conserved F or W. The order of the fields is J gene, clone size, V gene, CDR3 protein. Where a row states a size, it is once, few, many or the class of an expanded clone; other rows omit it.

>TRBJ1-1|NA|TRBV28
CASSSWQGTAEAFF
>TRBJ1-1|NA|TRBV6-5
CASSYSREGITEAFF
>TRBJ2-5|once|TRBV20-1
CSAIGGETQYF
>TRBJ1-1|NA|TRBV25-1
CASQTGKNTEAFF
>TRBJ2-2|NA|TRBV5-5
CASSLRGANTGELFF
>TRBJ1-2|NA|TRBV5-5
CASSLARQPPYGYTF
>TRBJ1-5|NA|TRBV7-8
CASSLDEERDYQPQHF
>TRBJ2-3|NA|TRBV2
CASSLRTGASTDTQYF
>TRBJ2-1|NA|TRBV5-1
CASSLYPGQGSNEQFF
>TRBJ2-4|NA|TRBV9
CASSVSVDSQRKNIQYF
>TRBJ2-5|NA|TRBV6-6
CASRPLETGRKTQYF
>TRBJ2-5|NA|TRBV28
CASSSGRWKETQYF
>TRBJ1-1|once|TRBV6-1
CASTRGDTEAFF
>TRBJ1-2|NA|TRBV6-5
CASSITGVDYGYTF
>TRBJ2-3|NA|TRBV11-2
CAGRLAGGADTQYF
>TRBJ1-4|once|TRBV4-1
CASSQDWGQGRKLFF
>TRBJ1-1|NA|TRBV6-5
CASREGTRRAFF
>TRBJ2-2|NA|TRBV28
CASSPWTGGLFF
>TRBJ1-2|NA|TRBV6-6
CASSPTGYGYTF
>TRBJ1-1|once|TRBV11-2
CASSSGRPPNTEAFF
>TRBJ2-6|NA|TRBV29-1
CSVPRTGSGANVLTF
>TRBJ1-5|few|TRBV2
CASSGGQGRTQPQHF
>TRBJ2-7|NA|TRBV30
CAWSTKPGTARGEQYF
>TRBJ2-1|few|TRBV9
CASGLGGAYNEQFF
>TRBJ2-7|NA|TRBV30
CACLTRGTSYEQYF
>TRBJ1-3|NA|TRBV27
CASSLTPGPGNTIYF
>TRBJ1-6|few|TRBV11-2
CASTPGGRISPLHF
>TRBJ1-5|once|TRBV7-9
CASRDGNQPQHF
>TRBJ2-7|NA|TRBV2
CASSARGGLGEQYF
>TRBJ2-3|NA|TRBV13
CASSLGSSGGTDTQYF
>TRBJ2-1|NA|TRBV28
CASSPVVLGRELYNEQFF
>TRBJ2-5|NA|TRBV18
CASEKGGGQETQYF
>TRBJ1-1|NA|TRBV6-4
CASSDVLTQGRMVNTEAFF
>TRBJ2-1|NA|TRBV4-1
CASSFGLAGRSYNEQFF
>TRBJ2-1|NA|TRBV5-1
CASSFRGADSYNEQFF
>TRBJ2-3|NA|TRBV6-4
CASSERGGTDTQYF
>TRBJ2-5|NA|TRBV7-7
CASSLGQGETQYF
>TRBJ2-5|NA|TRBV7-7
CASSAGRSYQETQYF
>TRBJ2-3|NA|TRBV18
CASSPEYSKADTQYF
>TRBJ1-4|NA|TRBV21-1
CASSPDGGTKAEKLFF
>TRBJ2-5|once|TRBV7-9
CASSPQDKETQYF
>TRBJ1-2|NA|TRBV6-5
CATVQGDYGYTF
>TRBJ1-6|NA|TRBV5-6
CASSLAMSPLHF
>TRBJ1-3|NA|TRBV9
CASSATPRLSGNTIYF
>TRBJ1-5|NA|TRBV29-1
CSVMTGLNQPQHF
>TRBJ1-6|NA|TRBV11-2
CASSSRQGIDSPLHF
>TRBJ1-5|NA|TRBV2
CASSVGHRQPQHF
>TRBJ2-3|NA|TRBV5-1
CASTRQEGTDTQYF